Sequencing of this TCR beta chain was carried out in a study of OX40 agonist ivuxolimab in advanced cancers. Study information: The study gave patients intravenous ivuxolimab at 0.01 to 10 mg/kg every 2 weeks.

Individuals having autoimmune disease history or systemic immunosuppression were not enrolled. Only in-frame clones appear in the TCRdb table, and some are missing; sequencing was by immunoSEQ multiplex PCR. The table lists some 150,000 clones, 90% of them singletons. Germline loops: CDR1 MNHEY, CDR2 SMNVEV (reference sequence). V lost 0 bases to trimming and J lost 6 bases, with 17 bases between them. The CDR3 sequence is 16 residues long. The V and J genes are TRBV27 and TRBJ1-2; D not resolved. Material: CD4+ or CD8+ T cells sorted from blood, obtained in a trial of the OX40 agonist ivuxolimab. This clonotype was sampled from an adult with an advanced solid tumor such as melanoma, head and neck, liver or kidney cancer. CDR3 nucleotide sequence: TGTGCCAGCAGTTTATCCGACAACGCCGGTAGGAATGGCTACACCTTC. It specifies CASSLSDNAGRNGYTF.